Below, 21 T cell receptor beta chains from the same sample are listed, as sequenced in a study of T cell clonality in common variable immunodeficiency. The protocol was immunoSEQ multiplex PCR, while the TCRdb copy is restricted to in-frame clones and leaves out a portion. The sample is made up of tens of thousands of clones, none counted only once. The source material was peripheral blood mononuclear cells. The receptors stem from a person aged 18-70 years in good health.

The sample holds many counts of this clone. Sequencing ends 3 residues short of the CDR3 end; the germline J gene provides the rest. The chain has TRBV2 and TRBJ2-1; 9 bases align to TRBD2. V was pared by 0 bases and J by 5 bases, with 8 bases of the junction left unmatched. The CDR3 totals 17 residues. In germline, CDR1 is SNHLY, CDR2 FYNNEI. CDR3 bases read: TGTGCCAGCAGTGAAGCTGGTCCTAGCGGGATCCACAATGAG. It codes for CASSEAGPSGIHNE. The complete CDR3 sequence is CASSEAGPSGIHNEQFF.

This clone showed up many times. The read is 3 residues too short to cover the CDR3 end, so that end is filled in from the germline J gene. J is TRBJ2-7 and V is TRBV20-1, with 10 bases identical to TRBD2. Germline CDR1 and CDR2: DFQATT and SNEGSKA (reference sequence). The CDR3 extends over 16 amino acids. Trimming cost V 2 bases and J 1 base; bases outside gene matches: 8. CDR3 sequence: CSARNPLAGVSYEQYF. Incomplete CDR3 DNA: TGCAGTGCTAGAAATCCCCTAGCGGGAGTTTCCTACGAG.

The sample holds many counts of this clone. The DNA ends 3 residues before the CDR3 does, and the rest of the CDR3 is filled in from the germline J gene. The chain combines TRBV7-8 with TRBJ2-3; D unclear. The V end was cut by 1 base, the J end by 2 bases, with 10 bases between. This CDR3 region has 15 residues. Germline V gene data show CDR1 as SGHVS and CDR2 as FQNEAQ. The CDR3 here is CASSLVAVYTDTQYF. CDR3 DNA, as far as it was read: TGTGCCAGCAGCTTAGTAGCAGTTTACACAGATACG.

At least ten counts were recorded for this clone. The sequenced fragment ends 3 residues before the CDR3 boundary, so the rest is inferred from the germline J gene. The V gene is TRBV4-2, the J gene TRBJ1-2; 7 positions match TRBD1. CDR3 length equals 15 residues. Looked up from germline, CDR1 is LGHNA and CDR2 is YNFKEQ. Germline trimming cut 1 base from V and 2 bases from J; bases unmatched to any gene: 4. The part of the CDR3 DNA that was read is TGTGCCAGCAGCCAAGCATTGACAGGGAACTATGGC. Its translation: CASSQALTGNYG. The CDR3 in full is CASSQALTGNYGYTF.

This clone was seen at least ten times. The CDR3 end is not reached by the read, which stops 3 residues before it; the germline J gene fills it in. The gene calls are TRBV20-1 and TRBJ1-4, with D uncertain. In germline, CDR1 is DFQATT, CDR2 SNEGSKA (reference sequence). The CDR3 extends over 11 amino acids. V was trimmed by 2 bases and J by 7 bases, leaving 5 bases between them. CDR3 DNA, as far as it was read: TGCAGTGCTAGACGGGGTGAAAAA. Translation gives CSARRGEK. The whole CDR3 protein is CSARRGEKLFF.

This clone was counted at least ten times. The read is 3 residues too short to cover the CDR3 end, so that end is filled in from the germline J gene. The V call is TRBV7-3, the J call TRBJ2-2, with 8 bases identical to TRBD2. The CDR3 runs 15 residues. V shed 5 bases and J 5 bases; nucleotides not matched to a gene: 7. Germline loops: CDR1 SGHTA, CDR2 FQGTGA. CDR3 DNA (partial): TGTGCCAGCAGCCCAGAGCGGGAGCGGACCGGGGAG. Translating it yields CASSPERERTGE. The entire CDR3 reads CASSPERERTGELFF.

This clone occurred many times. The read ends 3 residues early relative to the CDR3; the germline J gene fills the gap. The V gene is TRBV2, the J gene TRBJ2-1, with TRBD2 matching 9 bases. The V and J ends lost 2 bases and 9 bases, in that order; junction bases with no gene match: 8. Germline-derived CDR1 and CDR2 are SNHLY and FYNNEI. The CDR3 contains 15 residues. The CDR3 loop reads CASSESGLAGFEQFF. The sequenced CDR3 bases are TGTGCCAGCAGTGAATCCGGCCTAGCGGGGTTTGAG.

This clone has a count of ten or more. The sequenced fragment ends 3 residues before the CDR3 boundary, so the rest is inferred from the germline J gene. J is TRBJ2-3 and V is TRBV19; 8 bases are shared with TRBD2. The CDR3 is made up of 15 amino acids. Looked up from germline, CDR1 is LNHDA and CDR2 is SQIVND (reference sequence). With 5 bases clipped from V and 6 bases from J, the junction kept 10 bases outside the gene matches. The CDR3 region is CASSFGLARFDTQYF. CDR3 DNA (partial): TGTGCCAGTAGTTTCGGACTAGCTCGGTTTGATACG.

This clone appeared many times. The missing CDR3 end, 3 residues past where the read stops, is filled in from the germline J gene. This chain links TRBV19 with TRBJ1-5; no clear D gene. Germline CDR1 reads LNHDA; CDR2 reads SQIVND (reference sequence). The germline V and J ends were trimmed by 1 base and 2 bases, with 6 bases remaining between them. There are 14 residues in the CDR3. The sequenced CDR3 bases are TGTGCCAGTAGTATAGTATTAGGCAATCAGCCC. Amino acids: CASSIVLGNQP. The full CDR3 protein reads CASSIVLGNQPQHF.

This clone was recorded many times. The read terminates 3 residues ahead of where the CDR3 ends, so the germline J gene completes it. The chain is built from TRBV12-3 or TRBV12-4 and TRBJ1-2, with 7 bases aligning to TRBD1. The CDR3 is made up of 14 amino acids. V lost 6 bases, J lost 3 bases, and 7 bases stayed unmatched. The CDR3 loop is CASSPTGTDYGYTF. CDR3 DNA (partial): TGTGCCAGCAGCCCAACCGGGACAGACTATGGC.

This clone was picked up many times. The read ends 3 residues shy of where the CDR3 ends; the end is completed using the germline J gene. The V gene is TRBV5-1, the J gene TRBJ2-7; 13 nucleotides match TRBD2. Germline V gene sequence: CDR1 SGHRS, CDR2 YFSETQ. With 4 bases clipped from V and 2 bases from J, the junction kept 3 bases outside the gene matches. This CDR3 contains 15 residues. CDR3 region: CASSQTSGGAYEQYF. CDR3 bases read: TGCGCCAGCAGCCAAACTAGCGGGGGGGCCTACGAG.

This clone was recorded at least ten times. Read sequence stops 3 residues before the CDR3 end, and the germline J gene provides the missing end. The V call is TRBV6-1, the J call TRBJ2-5, with no clear D. The CDR3 spans 16 residues. CDR1 MNHNS and CDR2 SASEGT come from the germline V gene. The germline V and J ends were trimmed by 0 bases and 1 base, with 12 bases remaining between them. CDR3 DNA (partial): TGTGCCAGCAGTGAAGCGCGCTTTTCGGGCCAAGAGACC. Amino acid sequence: CASSEARFSGQET. The whole CDR3 sequence reads CASSEARFSGQETQYF.

This clone was recorded at least ten times. The CDR3 is cut off 3 residues early in the read; its end comes from the germline J gene. The V and J genes are TRBV7-9 and TRBJ2-5; unclear D gene. The CDR3 runs to 14 residues. Per germline, CDR1 SEHNR and CDR2 FQNEAQ (reference sequence). V was shortened by 5 bases and J by 2 bases, with 12 bases between the two germline ends. CDR3 residues: CASSSQAWQETQYF. CDR3 bases read: TGTGCCAGCAGCAGCCAAGCGTGGCAAGAGACC. Full variable domain (missing parts from reference TRBV7-9 and TRBJ2-5): DTGVSQNPRHKITKRGQNVTFRCDPISEHNRLYWYRQTLGQGPEFLTYFQNEAQLEKSRLLSDRFSAERPKGSFSTLEIQRTEQGDSAMYLCASSSQAWQETQYFGPGTRLLVL.

This clone showed up many times. The missing CDR3 end, 3 residues past where the read stops, is filled in from the germline J gene. V usage is TRBV18 and J usage is TRBJ2-2, with a possible D match to TRBD2 (6 bases). Germline V lookup: CDR1 KGHSH, CDR2 LQKENI. The CDR3 is made up of 15 amino acids. With 6 bases removed from V and 0 bases from J, the gap between germline ends came to 11 bases. Partial CDR3 DNA: TGTGCCAGCTCGGTACTAGCTCCGAACACCGGGGAG. Its translation is CASSVLAPNTGE. In full, the CDR3 is CASSVLAPNTGELFF.

This clone was seen at least ten times. The read halts 3 residues ahead of the CDR3 end, with the missing end drawn from the germline J gene. The rearrangement uses TRBV19 and TRBJ2-7; D uncertain. This CDR3 contains 13 residues. Trimming stripped 5 bases from V and 4 bases from J, with 12 bases between. The germline gives CDR1 LNHDA, CDR2 SQIVND (reference sequence). The CDR3 protein is CASSPKTQYEQYF. CDR3 DNA (partial): TGTGCCAGTAGTCCCAAAACACAGTACGAG.

This clone was observed at least ten times. The read halts 3 residues ahead of the CDR3 end, with the missing end drawn from the germline J gene. This chain connects TRBV6-2 or TRBV6-3 to TRBJ2-1; 12 bases are shared with TRBD2. The CDR3 is 17 residues long. Germline trimming cut 5 bases from V and 4 bases from J; bases unmatched to any gene: 9. Germline loops: CDR1 MNHEY, CDR2 SVGEGT. This CDR3 reads CASSRTSGARLYNEQFF. The part of the CDR3 DNA that was read is TGTGCCAGCAGTCGGACTAGCGGGGCCCGCTTATACAATGAG.

At least ten counts were recorded for this clone. Read data end 3 residues before the CDR3 end; the end is taken from the germline J gene. The chain links TRBV28 to TRBJ2-7, with D hard to call. V lost 10 bases and J lost 2, with 18 bases in between. Germline V gene lookup returns CDR1 MDHEN and CDR2 SYDVKM. This CDR3 has 14 residues. This chain's CDR3 is CATKIGLGTYEQYF. CDR3 DNA (partial): TGTGCCACCAAGATAGGGTTGGGCACCTACGAG.

This clone was seen repeatedly, ten times or more. The read ends 3 residues early relative to the CDR3; the germline J gene fills the gap. The V and J genes are TRBV10-2 and TRBJ1-2; D might be TRBD1 (5 bases). The germline V and J ends were trimmed by 4 bases and 4 bases, with 16 bases remaining between them. This CDR3 comprises 15 residues. Germline CDR1 is WSHSY and CDR2 is SAAADI. CDR3 DNA (partial): TGCGCCAGCAGTGTGACAGCGGGACCGACCTATGGC. Translation: CASSVTAGPTYG. The whole CDR3 protein is CASSVTAGPTYGYTF.

In its sample, this clone was seen many times. Sequencing ends 3 residues short of the CDR3 end; the germline J gene provides the rest. The chain links TRBV11-2 to TRBJ2-7; a possible D gene is TRBD2 (6 bases). CDR1 and CDR2 from the germline V gene are SGHAT and FQNNGV. V dropped 2 bases and J dropped 4 bases, with 15 bases sitting between them. This CDR3 has 15 amino acids. Partial CDR3 DNA: TGTGCCAGCAGCTTAAGCGGGTCCCCAATTTACGAG. Encoded protein: CASSLSGSPIYE. The whole CDR3 protein reads CASSLSGSPIYEQYF.

In this sample, this clone turned up many times. The read ends 3 residues shy of where the CDR3 ends; the end is completed using the germline J gene. V and J are TRBV5-5 and TRBJ1-3; unclear D gene. This CDR3 has 14 amino acids. Germline CDR1 reads SGHKS; CDR2 reads YYEKEE (reference sequence). The V end lost 4 bases, the J end lost 5 bases, and 13 bases lay between the germline ends. The covered CDR3 bases are TGTGCCAGCAGCCTGCGTCAGGTCCGAAACACC. Encoded protein: CASSLRQVRNT. In full, the CDR3 reads CASSLRQVRNTIYF.

This clone was seen ten or more times. The read halts 3 residues ahead of the CDR3 end, with the missing end drawn from the germline J gene. The V and J genes are TRBV18 and TRBJ2-1, with TRBD2 matching over 8 bases. Per the germline V gene, CDR1 is KGHSH and CDR2 is LQKENI. The V and J ends lost 3 bases and 7 bases, in that order; junction bases with no gene match: 8. The CDR3 extends over 15 amino acids. This CDR3 reads CASSPESGSSNEQFF. CDR3 DNA (partial): TGTGCCAGCTCACCTGAAAGCGGGAGCTCTAATGAG.